Each of the 32 T cell receptor beta chains below was sequenced from the same sample in a study of T cells in Graves' hyperthyroidism and ophthalmopathy. Researchers took RNA transcripts and amplified the TCR beta CDR3 regions from them. With the HTBI primer set, the TCR CDR3 went through a first round of RT-PCR. TCRdb passed the multiplex PCR reads through MiXCR, listing each CDR3 protein once. This table has fewer than 600,000 distinct CDR3 sequences, approximately 14% appearing once. Sequencing was carried out using blood. All receptors derive from a woman aged 18-30 years with Graves' hyperthyroidism.

Only a few counts were recorded for this clonotype. The chain uses TRBV3-1 and TRBJ1-2; TRBD1 aligns across 9 bases. V lost 3 bases and J lost 4; bases outside the gene matches: 9. Germline CDR1 and CDR2: LGHDT and YNNKEL (reference sequence). The CDR3 runs 16 residues. The CDR3 nucleotides read TGTGCCAGCAGCCACACAGGGGGCGGCATTACCTATGGCTACACCTTC. Its protein is CASSHTGGGITYGYTF.

This clonotype was counted at least ten times. CDR3 amino acids: CASSTEGEQFF. In DNA form, the CDR3 reads TGTGCCAGTAGTACGGAGGGTGAGCAGTTCTTC. The chain recombines TRBV19 with TRBJ2-1; D is perhaps TRBD2 (6 bases). V was pared by 4 bases and J by 9 bases, with 7 bases between. This CDR3 region has 11 residues. Germline loops: CDR1 LNHDA, CDR2 SQIVND (reference sequence).

The chain has TRBV5-1 and TRBJ1-2; D is unclear. Between the trimmed V and J ends, which lost 0 bases and 6 bases, there was a span of 9 bases. The CDR3 extends over 13 amino acids. Germline loops: CDR1 SGHRS, CDR2 YFSETQ. The CDR3 is CASSLVGWDGYTF. Written as DNA, the CDR3 is TGCGCCAGCAGCTTGGTAGGGTGGGATGGCTACACCTTC.

The rearrangement joins TRBV15 to TRBJ2-2, with D uncertain. Germline V gene sequence: CDR1 LNHNV, CDR2 YYDKDF (reference sequence). CDR3 length equals 15 residues. The V end lost 0 bases, the J end lost 6 bases, and 11 bases lay between the germline ends. CDR3 region: CATSREGILAGELFF. The DNA for the CDR3 is TGTGCCACCAGCAGAGAGGGGATTTTGGCCGGGGAGCTGTTTTTT. Full variable domain (outside the CDR3, taken from reference TRBV15 and TRBJ2-2): DAMVIQNPRYQVTQFGKPVTLSCSQTLNHNVMYWYQQKSSQAPKLLFHYYDKDFNNEADTPDNFQSRRPNTSFCFLDIRSPGLGDTAMYLCATSREGILAGELFFGEGSRLTVL.

This clonotype was counted a few times. This sequence joins TRBV7-7 and TRBJ2-1; perhaps TRBD2 as D (5 bases). Trimming left V 1 base short and J 8 bases short, with 15 bases between. Germline V CDR1 and CDR2: SSHAT, FNYEAQ (reference sequence). The CDR3 is 15 amino acids. In nucleotides, the CDR3 is TGTGCCAGCAGCTTAGGGGGAGTTGGTGGCTATGAGCAGTTCTTC. It specifies CASSLGGVGGYEQFF.

This clonotype came up many times. This chain links TRBV19 with TRBJ1-1, with TRBD1 identical over 9 bases. The CDR3 has 14 amino acids. The V segment lost 5 bases and the J segment 10 bases; nucleotides outside the gene matches: 11. CDR1 and CDR2 (germline): LNHDA, SQIVND (reference sequence). CDR3 protein: CASSVKTGGSVAFF. The CDR3 DNA is TGTGCCAGTAGTGTGAAGACAGGGGGATCGGTAGCTTTCTTT.

This clonotype has a count of ten or more. The chain has TRBV5-1 and TRBJ2-2; D perhaps matches TRBD1 (7 bases). V lost 5 bases to trimming and J lost 6 bases, with 14 bases between them. The V gene's germline CDR1 is SGHRS and CDR2 YFSETQ. This CDR3 is 14 amino acids long. The CDR3, as DNA: TGCGCCAGCAGTAAGGAGGGGGCTCCCGGGGAGCTGTTTTTT. Amino acid sequence: CASSKEGAPGELFF.

There are many counts of this clonotype. The chain is built from TRBV6-1 and TRBJ2-3, with 9 bases lining up with TRBD2. V lost 6 bases to trimming and J lost 2 bases; unmatched junction nucleotides: 9. Germline-derived CDR1 and CDR2 are MNHNS and SASEGT. This CDR3 comprises 16 residues. This CDR3 is CASSYWAGGPTDTQYF. The CDR3, as DNA: TGTGCCAGCAGCTACTGGGCGGGAGGGCCCACAGATACGCAGTATTTT.

As concerns this clonotype: A much larger clone lies one base from this, so it may be a read error. CDR3 residues: CATRGDGHTGELFF. The CDR3 nucleotides are TGTGCCACCAGAGGTGACGGGCACACCGGGGAGCTGTTTTTT. The chain has TRBV24-1 and TRBJ2-2; no clear D. V was clipped by 7 bases and J by 3 bases, with 11 bases between them. The CDR3 contains 14 residues. CDR1 KGHDR and CDR2 SFDVKD come from the germline V gene.

This clonotype has ten or more counts. V and J are TRBV10-3 and TRBJ1-5; D possibly corresponds to TRBD1 (5 bases). The germline V gene has CDR1 ENHRY and CDR2 SYGVKD. The CDR3 runs to 14 residues. V lost 7 bases and J 3 bases, leaving 13 bases between the germline ends. Written as DNA, the CDR3 is TGTGCCATCAACGAGGAAGGGGCCAATCAGCCCCAGCATTTT. It is translated as CAINEEGANQPQHF.

This rearrangement joins TRBV5-1 to TRBJ1-3, with D hard to call. Trimming cost V 0 bases and J 0 bases, with 13 bases left between them. Per germline, CDR1 SGHRS and CDR2 YFSETQ. This CDR3 has 17 residues. The CDR3 nucleotides read TGCGCCAGCAGCTTGGGTGAGGCTTGGGGCTCTGGAAACACCATATATTTT. The encoded protein is CASSLGEAWGSGNTIYF.

The rearrangement links TRBV7-9 to TRBJ2-1, with TRBD2 matching over 11 bases. V dropped 5 bases and J dropped 4; count of bases not matched to a gene: 7. CDR3 length: 16 amino acids. Germline V gene data show CDR1 as SEHNR and CDR2 as FQNEAQ (reference sequence). The CDR3 spells CASSPTTSGGYNEQFF. The CDR3 DNA reads as TGTGCCAGCAGCCCAACCACTAGCGGGGGATACAATGAGCAGTTCTTC.

This clonotype was picked up many times. The chain is built from TRBV5-1 and TRBJ2-1, with D possibly called TRBD1 or TRBD2 (5 bases each). The CDR3 consists of 14 residues. Trimming shortened V by 6 bases and J by 8 bases, and 18 bases separated the two germline ends. The germline V gene encodes CDR1 SGHRS and CDR2 YFSETQ. The CDR3 loop is CASKGTAHTDEQFF. The CDR3 DNA sequence: TGCGCCAGCAAGGGGACCGCCCACACGGATGAGCAGTTCTTC.

Turning to this clonotype: This may be a read error, as it is one base from a much larger clone. The chain is built from TRBV20-1 and TRBJ2-7, with 15 bases that match TRBD2. This CDR3 is 16 amino acids long. Germline CDR1 and CDR2: DFQATT and SNEGSKA (reference sequence). The CDR3 nucleotides read TGCAGTGCTAGAGCACCGGGACTAGCGGGAGGATACGAGCAGCACTTC. Encoded protein: CSARAPGLAGGYEQHF.

This clonotype occurred many times. The V call is TRBV7-9, the J call TRBJ1-1; 7 positions match TRBD1. With V trimmed by 5 bases and J by 3 bases, 6 bases remained unmatched. Germline V gives CDR1 SEHNR, CDR2 FQNEAQ (reference sequence). CDR3 size: 14 residues. The CDR3 region has the DNA TGTGCCAGCAGCCCCCGGGACAGAGACACTGAAGCTTTCTTT. This translates into CASSPRDRDTEAFF.

This clonotype was seen at least ten times. The rearrangement uses TRBV30 and TRBJ1-5, with D unresolved. The CDR3 totals 16 residues. Germline V lookup: CDR1 GTSNPN, CDR2 SVGIG (reference sequence). The germline V and J ends were trimmed by 1 base and 0 bases, with 13 bases remaining between them. CDR3 DNA sequence: TGTGCCTGGAGTGCTATCCGGTCAAATAGCAATCAGCCCCAGCATTTT. As protein: CAWSAIRSNSNQPQHF.

This clonotype appeared many times. The CDR3 nucleotides are TGTGCCAGCAAAGTACAGCAAATAGGGGACATTCAGTACTTC. Translated, it gives CASKVQQIGDIQYF. The genes are TRBV6-2 or TRBV6-3 and TRBJ2-4; perhaps TRBD1 as D (5 bases). Trimming removed 7 bases from V and 8 bases from J, with 18 bases in between. The CDR3 runs to 14 residues. Per germline, CDR1 MNHEY and CDR2 SVGEGT.

This rearrangement joins TRBV7-9 to TRBJ2-2, with 9 bases fitting TRBD1. Germline V lookup: CDR1 SEHNR, CDR2 FQNEAQ (reference sequence). The CDR3 sequence is 16 residues long. V shed 4 bases, J shed 4 bases, and the junction held 7 bases outside the gene matches. CDR3 amino acids: CASSSRPDRGTGELFF. CDR3 DNA sequence: TGTGCCAGCAGCTCCCGCCCGGACAGGGGCACCGGGGAGCTGTTTTTT.

This clonotype has ten or more counts. V gene TRBV27 combines with J gene TRBJ1-2; D might be TRBD1 (6 bases). CDR1 and CDR2 (germline): MNHEY, SMNVEV (reference sequence). Trimming shortened V by 6 bases and J by 5 bases, and 16 bases separated the two germline ends. This CDR3 is 14 amino acids long. The CDR3 protein is CASSLQGREYGYTF. The CDR3 DNA follows: TGTGCCAGCAGCCTACAGGGACGTGAATATGGCTACACCTTC.

This clonotype was seen repeatedly, ten times or more. V gene TRBV30 combines with J gene TRBJ1-4, with D perhaps matching TRBD1 (5 bases). Germline V gives CDR1 GTSNPN, CDR2 SVGIG (reference sequence). This CDR3 contains 13 residues. Deletions cut 3 bases from V and 6 bases from J, with 11 bases between. The CDR3 coding sequence is TGTGCCTGGAGAGGGACGGGGGATGAAAAACTGTTTTTT. The encoded protein is CAWRGTGDEKLFF. Variable domain in full (rest from reference TRBV30 and TRBJ1-4): SQTIHQWPATLVQPVGSPLSLECTVEGTSNPNLYWYRQAAGRGLQLLFYSVGIGQISSEVPQNLSASRPQDRQFILSSKKLLLSDSGFYLCAWRGTGDEKLFFGSGTQLSVL.

J is TRBJ2-7 and V is TRBV5-5; D may be TRBD2 (5 bases). The length of the CDR3 is 14 residues. Germline CDR1 is SGHKS and CDR2 is YYEKEE (reference sequence). Trimming cost V 1 base and J 3 bases, with 11 bases left between them. This chain's CDR3 is CASSLPSLGYEQYV. The CDR3 region has the DNA TGTGCCAGCAGCTTGCCCTCACTAGGCTACGAGCAGTACGTC.

This clonotype was recorded a few times. The CDR3 spells CASSRFRDGLDYEQYF. The CDR3 nucleotides are TGTGCCAGCAGCCGCTTCCGGGACGGTCTGGACTACGAGCAGTACTTC. The J gene is TRBJ2-7, the V gene TRBV3-1, with D possibly called TRBD1 or TRBD2 (5 bases each). This CDR3 contains 16 residues. CDR1 and CDR2 from the germline V gene are LGHDT and YNNKEL (reference sequence). V shed 4 bases and J shed 3 bases, with 19 bases lying between them.

This clonotype was observed at least ten times. The V and J genes are TRBV28 and TRBJ2-5; 13 bases fit TRBD2. Germline V gene sequence: CDR1 MDHEN, CDR2 SYDVKM. After removal of 5 bases from V and 1 base from J, the junction contained 10 bases not matched to a gene. The CDR3 totals 18 residues. This chain's CDR3 is CASSPRTSGRGLQETQYF. CDR3 bases: TGTGCCAGCAGTCCCCGGACTAGCGGGAGAGGTCTCCAAGAGACCCAGTACTTC.

CDR3 in amino acids: CASSLKSLGINEQFF. DNA of the CDR3: TGTGCCAGCAGCTTAAAGTCCCTAGGCATCAATGAGCAGTTCTTC. The chain combines TRBV7-3 with TRBJ2-1; D gene unclear. The CDR3 has 15 residues. Trimming took 1 base from V and 6 from J, leaving 13 bases between them. CDR1 and CDR2 from the germline V gene are SGHTA and FQGTGA.

In its sample, this clonotype was seen many times. The J gene is TRBJ2-3, the V gene TRBV19; 7 nucleotides line up with TRBD1. After removal of 4 bases from V and 0 bases from J, the junction contained 4 bases not matched to a gene. The CDR3 is 15 residues long. Germline V lookup: CDR1 LNHDA, CDR2 SQIVND (reference sequence). CDR3 protein: CASSNRGSSTDTQYF. The CDR3 DNA reads TGTGCCAGTAGTAACAGGGGTTCGAGCACAGATACGCAGTATTTT.

The rearrangement uses TRBV5-1 and TRBJ2-5, with D unresolved. The germline gives CDR1 SGHRS, CDR2 YFSETQ. CDR3 length: 14 amino acids. Trimming cost V 0 bases and J 5 bases, with 11 bases left between them. CDR3 amino acids: CASSLDGVWETQYF. The CDR3 DNA reads as TGCGCCAGCAGCTTGGATGGGGTCTGGGAGACCCAGTACTTC.

The rearrangement uses TRBV11-2 and TRBJ1-1; 9 nucleotides match TRBD1. The CDR3 contains 15 residues. Losses at the gene ends were 5 bases for V and 4 bases for J; bases not matched to a gene: 8. The germline CDR1 and CDR2 sequences are SGHAT and FQNNGV. CDR3 loop: CASSTYRGPVTEAFF. CDR3 nucleotides: TGTGCCAGCAGCACATACAGGGGGCCCGTCACTGAAGCTTTCTTT.

The chain carries TRBV30 and TRBJ2-3; TRBD2 matches 9 bases. CDR1 and CDR2 from the germline V gene are GTSNPN and SVGIG (reference sequence). V lost 0 bases and J lost 7; bases outside the gene matches: 5. The CDR3 runs to 14 residues. The CDR3, as DNA: TGTGCCTGGAGTGTACGGCGGGGGGGAAATACGCAGTATTTT. Translated: CAWSVRRGGNTQYF.

In this sample, this clonotype turned up many times. This sequence joins TRBV6-1 and TRBJ1-4; 9 nucleotides line up with TRBD1. The CDR3 length is 15 residues. The V segment lost 4 bases and the J segment 7 bases; nucleotides outside the gene matches: 7. Germline V lookup: CDR1 MNHNS, CDR2 SASEGT. This chain's CDR3 is CASSAGQGEREKLFF. The CDR3 coding sequence is TGTGCCAGCAGTGCGGGACAGGGCGAGCGTGAAAAACTGTTTTTT.

The rearrangement links TRBV4-1 to TRBJ1-1, with a possible D match to TRBD1 (5 bases). The V end was cut by 1 base, the J end by 11 bases, with 17 bases between. Germline V gene sequence: CDR1 MGHRA, CDR2 YSYEKL. The CDR3 is made up of 14 amino acids. CDR3 protein: CASSQGRRLGGAFF. Here the CDR3 DNA reads TGCGCCAGCAGCCAAGGCAGGCGTTTGGGGGGGGCTTTCTTT.

This clonotype occurred a few times. This chain uses TRBV19 with TRBJ2-3, with TRBD2 matching 10 bases. This CDR3 has 16 residues. Per germline, CDR1 LNHDA and CDR2 SQIVND (reference sequence). Trimming removed 3 bases from V and 10 bases from J; junction bases left unmatched: 13. The CDR3 coding sequence is TGTGCCAGTAGTATTTCGGTGAGCGGGAGGGCCTTGGCGCAGTATTTT. This sequence encodes CASSISVSGRALAQYF.

In this sample, this clonotype turned up once. The genes are TRBV24-1 and TRBJ2-7; D gene unclear. Between the trimmed V and J ends, which lost 4 bases and 3 bases, there was a span of 18 bases. Germline-derived CDR1 and CDR2 are KGHDR and SFDVKD. The CDR3 loop spans 16 amino acids. The CDR3 DNA reads TGTGCCACCAGTGAGCCCAACCGACGGAAACACTACGAGCAGTACTTC. Its protein is CATSEPNRRKHYEQYF.